Listed here are 29 T cell receptor beta chains from one sample, sequenced in a study of T cells in Graves' hyperthyroidism and ophthalmopathy. RNA transcripts yielded amplified TCR beta CDR3 regions. The TCR CDR3 first-round RT-PCR relied on the HTBI primer set. MiXCR was run by TCRdb on the multiplex PCR reads, yielding one entry per CDR3 protein. The data hold roughly 650,000 distinct CDR3 sequences, with more than 15% observed a single time. The sample comprised blood. The receptors shown here come from a woman in her 40s with Graves' ophthalmopathy.

In this sample, this clonotype turned up many times. CDR3 loop: CSAREASGKADTQYF. CDR3 nucleotide sequence: TGCAGTGCTAGAGAGGCTAGCGGGAAGGCAGATACGCAGTATTTT. The chain links TRBV20-1 to TRBJ2-3, with TRBD2 matching 9 bases. Germline CDR1 and CDR2: DFQATT and SNEGSKA (reference sequence). The CDR3 totals 15 residues. V shed 0 bases and J 4 bases; nucleotides not matched to a gene: 5.

This clonotype has ten or more counts. The genes are TRBV20-1 and TRBJ2-1, with D hard to call. Per the germline V gene, CDR1 is DFQATT and CDR2 is SNEGSKA (reference sequence). V was shortened by 3 bases and J by 5 bases, with 11 bases between the two germline ends. This CDR3 comprises 13 residues. CDR3 residues: CSASLGINNEQFF. The CDR3 DNA reads TGCAGTGCTAGTCTGGGGATTAACAATGAGCAGTTCTTC.

The sample holds a few counts of this clonotype. The chain links TRBV5-1 to TRBJ1-5; no definite D call. The CDR3 contains 17 residues. The V end lost 2 bases, the J end lost 6 bases, and 21 bases lay between the germline ends. Germline V gene data show CDR1 as SGHRS and CDR2 as YFSETQ. CDR3 DNA: TGCGCCAGCAGCTTCGATAGTGCGGGGATGATCAGTCAGCCCCAGCATTTT. Residues: CASSFDSAGMISQPQHF.

This clonotype showed up just a few times. The rearrangement uses TRBV7-2 and TRBJ2-5; 10 nucleotides agree with TRBD2. Germline V gene sequence: CDR1 SGHTA, CDR2 FQGNSA. The CDR3 covers 15 residues. V shed 5 bases and J 5 bases; nucleotides not matched to a gene: 8. CDR3 region: CASSQQRGGLETQYF. In DNA, the CDR3 is TGTGCCAGCAGCCAGCAGCGGGGGGGCCTGGAGACCCAGTACTTC.

This clonotype was seen a few times. This chain links TRBV9 with TRBJ2-3, with D maybe TRBD2 (6 bases). The CDR3 extends over 16 amino acids. Trimming shortened V by 4 bases and J by 3 bases, and 18 bases separated the two germline ends. The V gene's germline CDR1 is SGDLS and CDR2 YYNGEE. The CDR3 DNA reads TGTGCCAGCAGCCCATTCGGAGGCGGGAAAACAGATACGCAGTATTTT. Its translation: CASSPFGGGKTDTQYF.

V and J are TRBV13 and TRBJ2-7, with unresolved D. The length of the CDR3 is 11 residues. Germline CDR1 PRHDT, CDR2 FYEKMQ (reference sequence). Here the CDR3 DNA reads TGTGGAGGCAGGACCAGCTACGAGCAGTACTTC. It specifies CGGRTSYEQYF.

This clonotype has a count of ten or more. This chain uses TRBV20-1 with TRBJ2-3, with TRBD1 matching 9 bases. CDR3 size: 13 residues. V dropped 3 bases and J dropped 4; count of bases not matched to a gene: 2. Per germline, CDR1 DFQATT and CDR2 SNEGSKA (reference sequence). The CDR3 spells CSARRTGADTQYF. CDR3 nucleotides: TGCAGTGCTAGGAGGACAGGGGCAGATACGCAGTATTTT.

The chain uses TRBV5-1 and TRBJ2-6; the match to TRBD2 covers 7 bases. CDR1 and CDR2 (germline): SGHRS, YFSETQ. V shed 4 bases and J 2 bases; nucleotides not matched to a gene: 6. The CDR3 totals 16 residues. Written as DNA, the CDR3 is TGCGCCAGCAGCGCGGGGGACGGGCCTGGGGCCAACGTCCTGACTTTC. This codes for CASSAGDGPGANVLTF.

This clonotype was seen a handful of times. The chain combines TRBV28 with TRBJ2-3; the match to TRBD2 covers 10 bases. Germline CDR1 is MDHEN and CDR2 is SYDVKM. The CDR3 extends over 17 amino acids. Trimming at V came to 2 bases and at J to 3 bases, leaving 8 bases not matched to a gene. Here the CDR3 DNA reads TGTGCCAGCAGTTTAGGACTAGCGGCCAGACGAACAGATACGCAGTATTTT. Protein sequence: CASSLGLAARRTDTQYF.

This clonotype was counted many times. The V and J genes are TRBV5-8 and TRBJ1-1, with D unresolved. The length of the CDR3 is 16 residues. The germline V gene has CDR1 SGHTS and CDR2 YDEGEE. Trimming removed 2 bases from V and 0 bases from J, with 14 bases in between. CDR3 region: CASSLQRRAVNTEAFF. CDR3 nucleotide sequence: TGTGCCAGCAGCTTACAACGGAGGGCGGTGAACACTGAAGCTTTCTTT.

This clonotype occurred a few times. The chain combines TRBV27 with TRBJ2-7; D not resolved. The CDR3 extends over 13 amino acids. Trimming cost V 6 bases and J 3 bases, with 12 bases left between them. Germline assignment: CDR1 MNHEY and CDR2 SMNVEV (reference sequence). This CDR3 reads CASRLGLGYEQYF. Written as DNA, the CDR3 is TGTGCCAGCAGGTTGGGGTTAGGCTACGAGCAGTACTTC.

This clonotype was seen many times. The chain uses TRBV7-3 and TRBJ2-1; tentatively, D is TRBD2 (6 bases). Germline CDR1 SGHTA, CDR2 FQGTGA. V was trimmed by 1 base and J by 8 bases, leaving 12 bases between them. This CDR3 spans 14 amino acids. The CDR3: CASSLMGGVDEQFF. CDR3 sequence (DNA): TGTGCCAGCAGCTTAATGGGGGGTGTTGATGAGCAGTTCTTC.

Many counts were recorded for this clonotype. CDR3 sequence (DNA): TGTGCCAGCAGTATGACTAGCGGGAGGGCCTTTTATACGCAGTATTTT. It codes for CASSMTSGRAFYTQYF. The chain combines TRBV27 with TRBJ2-3, with 14 positions matching TRBD2. The CDR3 sequence is 16 residues long. V shed 5 bases, J shed 7 bases, and the junction held 8 bases outside the gene matches. Germline-derived CDR1 and CDR2 are MNHEY and SMNVEV (reference sequence).

In regard to this clonotype: Given a much more abundant clone one base away, this may be a read error. This chain connects TRBV27 to TRBJ2-7; the D is unclear. The germline V gene encodes CDR1 MNHEY and CDR2 SMNVEV (reference sequence). This CDR3 contains 10 residues. In DNA, the CDR3 is TGTGCCGGCAGGCCCTACGAGCAGTACTTC. Amino acids: CAGRPYEQYF.

This clonotype occurred a few times. V usage is TRBV12-3 or TRBV12-4 and J usage is TRBJ2-1; the D call may be TRBD1 or TRBD2 (5 bases each). This CDR3 is built from 14 residues. The germline V and J ends were trimmed by 8 bases and 8 bases, with 19 bases remaining between them. The CDR3 protein is CASAVGTRPHEQFF. For the CDR3, the DNA is TGTGCCAGCGCAGTCGGGACCCGCCCCCATGAGCAGTTCTTC.

This clonotype has only a few counts. One junction end does not reproduce the germline sequence, and a read error may be involved. V is TRBV7-3 and J is TRBJ2-7; 7 positions agree with TRBD2. Germline loops: CDR1 SGHTA, CDR2 FQGTGA. This CDR3 has 13 amino acids. The CDR3 coding sequence is TGCGCCAGCAGATTCAGGGAGGGATACGAGCAGTACTTC. Translation gives CASRFREGYEQYF.

This clonotype was counted many times. This rearrangement joins TRBV3-1 to TRBJ2-1; 8 nucleotides line up with TRBD1. The V and J ends lost 1 base and 9 bases, in that order; junction bases with no gene match: 23. The CDR3 extends over 20 amino acids. Germline V gene sequence: CDR1 LGHDT, CDR2 YNNKEL (reference sequence). In DNA, the CDR3 is TGTGCCAGCAGCCAAGCCTTCCTCCACCCTGACAGGGGTGGGTCTAGTGAGCAGTTCTTC. Amino acids: CASSQAFLHPDRGGSSEQFF.

In this sample, this clonotype turned up many times. J is TRBJ2-2 and V is TRBV30; unclear D gene. The CDR3 covers 13 residues. The V and J ends lost 2 bases and 2 bases respectively, with 6 bases between them. Germline-derived CDR1 and CDR2 are GTSNPN and SVGIG (reference sequence). The CDR3 DNA reads TGTGCCTGGAGTAGAGATAACACCGGGGAGCTGTTTTTT. It is translated as CAWSRDNTGELFF.

This clonotype has only a few counts. J is TRBJ2-5 and V is TRBV4-1, with unresolved D. Germline CDR1 reads MGHRA; CDR2 reads YSYEKL. The CDR3 contains 15 residues. V was shortened by 0 bases and J by 4 bases, with 12 bases between the two germline ends. The CDR3 DNA reads as TGCGCCAGCAGCCAAGATCTTGCCCTGGCAGAGACCCAGTACTTC. It codes for CASSQDLALAETQYF.

This clonotype was seen just once. This CDR3 reads CAISDTGTDYEQYF. The CDR3 DNA follows: TGTGCCATCAGCGACACCGGGACAGACTACGAGCAGTACTTC. This chain joins TRBV10-3 and TRBJ2-7, with 7 bases matching TRBD1. CDR3 length: 14 amino acids. The V gene's germline CDR1 is ENHRY and CDR2 SYGVKD. Trimming took 6 bases from V and 3 from J; bases not matched to a gene: 8.

The table lists this clonotype with many counts. With a much larger clone just one base away, this may be a read error. The chain is built from TRBV7-9 and TRBJ2-7, with a weak D call TRBD2 (5 bases). The V end was cut by 1 base, the J end by 1 base, with 5 bases between. Germline lookup yields CDR1 SEHNR and CDR2 FQNEAQ (reference sequence). CDR3 length equals 13 residues. The CDR3 here is CASSLGESYEQYF. The CDR3 coding sequence is TGTGCCAGCAGCTTAGGGGAGTCCTACGAGCAGTACTTC.

This clonotype was seen many times. V gene TRBV6-1 combines with J gene TRBJ1-1; a possible D gene is TRBD1 (6 bases). The length of the CDR3 is 13 residues. From germline, CDR1 is MNHNS and CDR2 SASEGT. V was shortened by 5 bases and J by 0 bases, with 7 bases between the two germline ends. The chain's CDR3 is CASSRQVNTEAFF. CDR3 DNA sequence: TGTGCCAGCAGTCGACAGGTGAACACTGAAGCTTTCTTT.

This clonotype was seen a few times. The V and J genes are TRBV5-1 and TRBJ2-7; 9 nucleotides align to TRBD1. V was clipped by 1 base and J by 0 bases; unmatched bases: 5. This CDR3 is 16 amino acids long. Germline V gives CDR1 SGHRS, CDR2 YFSETQ. CDR3 nucleotides: TGCGCCAGCAGCTTGACAGGGGGCCGGTTCTCCTACGAGCAGTACTTC. It specifies CASSLTGGRFSYEQYF. The full variable domain, completed using reference TRBV5-1 and TRBJ2-7, is KAGVTQTPRYLIKTRGQQVTLSCSPISGHRSVSWYQQTPGQGLQFLFEYFSETQRNKGNFPGRFSGRQFSNSRSEMNVSTLELGDSALYLCASSLTGGRFSYEQYFGPGTRLTVT.

With regard to this clonotype: A much bigger clone sits one base away, suggesting this may be a read error. The CDR3 carries no conserved terminal phenylalanine or tryptophan, so it likely arises from a read error. The chain carries TRBV12-3 or TRBV12-4 and TRBJ2-7; the match to TRBD2 covers 10 bases. V lost 3 bases to trimming and J lost 5 bases; unmatched junction nucleotides: 7. The CDR3 covers 15 residues. The CDR3 loop reads CASSFSASGSHEQYS. CDR3 nucleotide sequence: TGTGCCAGCAGTTTTTCGGCTAGCGGGAGCCACGAGCAGTACTCC.

This clonotype was detected many times. The chain is built from TRBV6-1 and TRBJ1-1; D not resolved. Trimming removed 5 bases at V and 4 bases at J, with 8 bases between. Per the germline V gene, CDR1 is MNHNS and CDR2 is SASEGT. The CDR3 has 12 residues. In DNA form, the CDR3 reads TGTGCCAGCAGTTACTATAGCACTGAAGCTTTCTTT. Translation gives CASSYYSTEAFF.

This clonotype was counted ten times or more. The J gene is TRBJ2-1, the V gene TRBV9, with TRBD2 matching 8 bases. CDR3 length equals 15 residues. V lost 4 bases and J lost 4; bases outside the gene matches: 7. The V gene's germline CDR1 is SGDLS and CDR2 YYNGEE. The CDR3 nucleotides read TGTGCCAGCAGCCCCAGGACTAGCCCTTACAATGAGCAGTTCTTC. Translating gives CASSPRTSPYNEQFF.

CDR3 loop: CASSLGLAGSTGELFF. In DNA, the CDR3 is TGCGCCAGCAGCTTGGGTCTAGCGGGGAGCACCGGGGAGCTGTTTTTT. The V and J genes are TRBV5-1 and TRBJ2-2, with TRBD2 matching 9 bases. The germline V gene encodes CDR1 SGHRS and CDR2 YFSETQ. The CDR3 totals 16 residues. V lost 0 bases, J lost 4 bases, and 4 bases stayed unmatched.

The V call is TRBV18, the J call TRBJ2-2; perhaps TRBD2 as D (5 bases). Trimming took 6 bases from V and 4 from J, leaving 15 bases between them. CDR1 is KGHSH and CDR2 is LQKENI in the germline V gene. The CDR3 contains 15 residues. In DNA form, the CDR3 reads TGTGCCAGCTCTCCCGGGGTGGTCGCCACCGGGGAGCTGTTTTTT. This gives the protein CASSPGVVATGELFF.

The chain combines TRBV7-2 with TRBJ1-4, with unresolved D. The ends were cut back, 5 bases at V and 8 bases at J, with 12 bases in the middle. Germline CDR1 SGHTA, CDR2 FQGNSA. The CDR3 loop spans 13 amino acids. The CDR3 spells CASSRTAVEKLFF. CDR3 DNA sequence: TGTGCCAGCAGCCGTACGGCGGTAGAAAAACTGTTTTTT.